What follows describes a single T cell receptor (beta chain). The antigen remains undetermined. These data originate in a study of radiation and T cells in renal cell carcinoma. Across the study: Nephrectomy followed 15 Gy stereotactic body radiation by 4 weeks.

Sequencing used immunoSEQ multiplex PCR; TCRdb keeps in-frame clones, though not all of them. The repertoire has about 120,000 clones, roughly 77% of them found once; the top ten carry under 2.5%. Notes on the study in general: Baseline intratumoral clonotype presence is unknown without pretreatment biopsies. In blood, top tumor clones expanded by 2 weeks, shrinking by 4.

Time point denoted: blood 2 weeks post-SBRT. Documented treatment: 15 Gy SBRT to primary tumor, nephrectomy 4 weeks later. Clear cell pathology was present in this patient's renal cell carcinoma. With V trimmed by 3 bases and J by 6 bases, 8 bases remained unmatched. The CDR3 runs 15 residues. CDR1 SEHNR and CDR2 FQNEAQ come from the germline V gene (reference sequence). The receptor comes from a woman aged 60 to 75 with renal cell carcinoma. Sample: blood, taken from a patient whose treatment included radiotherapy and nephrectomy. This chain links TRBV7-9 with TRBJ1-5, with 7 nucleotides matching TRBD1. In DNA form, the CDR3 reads TGTGCCAGCAGCTTTGGGCAGGGGGGAGGTCAGCCCCAGCATTTT. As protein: CASSFGQGGGQPQHF. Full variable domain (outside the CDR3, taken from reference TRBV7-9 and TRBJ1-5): DTGVSQNPRHKITKRGQNVTFRCDPISEHNRLYWYRQTLGQGPEFLTYFQNEAQLEKSRLLSDRFSAERPKGSFSTLEIQRTEQGDSAMYLCASSFGQGGGQPQHFGDGTRLSIL.